This TCR beta chain came from a study of T cells in Graves' hyperthyroidism and ophthalmopathy. Study-wide findings and caveats: Blood also held most thyroid clonotypes expanded beyond 0.001.

Patients showing uncontrolled infection, other autoimmune disease, pregnancy or lactation were ineligible. The PBMCs studied were ones that came from roughly 11 ml fresh peripheral blood. The length of the CDR3 is 20 residues. Germline CDR1 and CDR2: KGHDR and SFDVKD. J lost 0 bases, V lost 2 bases, and 11 bases had no gene match. This clonotype appeared many times. What it binds is not known. Amplified regions were TCR beta CDR3 sequences from RNA transcripts. In the first-round RT-PCR of the TCR CDR3, the HTBI primer set was used. TCRdb reprocessed the multiplex PCR reads with MiXCR, giving one entry per CDR3 protein. The sample has around 340,000 distinct CDR3 sequences, approximately 17% seen once.

Sequenced material: blood. The chain links TRBV24-1 to TRBJ2-1; TRBD1 matches at 11 bases. The TCR was taken from a man aged 25-45 years with Graves' hyperthyroidism. CDR3 nucleotide sequence: TGTGCCACCAGTGATTCGCCGGGACAGGGGGTCCGGAGCTCCTACAATGAGCAGTTCTTC. Translating it yields CATSDSPGQGVRSSYNEQFF.